The source of this TCR beta chain is a study of Ad26.COV2.S vaccination and SARS-CoV-2 variants. Across the whole study: Dosing was one shot or two shots 56 days apart. Notes on the study in general: The study found higher spike-specific TCR breadth in vaccine than placebo recipients.

Note on this clone: Antigen unknown.

Germline trimming cut 5 bases from V and 3 bases from J; bases unmatched to any gene: 5. CDR1 and CDR2 (germline): MDHEN, SYDVKM. The CDR3 runs 14 residues. Assay: immunoSEQ multiplex PCR; the TCRdb copy retains only in-frame clones and omits some. The data show about 350,000 clones, more than 75% seen once. Specified treatment: 19 received Ad26.COV2.S at low or high dose, single or two shots; about 5 received placebo; per-sample allocation not given. Material that was analyzed had been drawn on day 63 after the first vaccine or placebo injection. This vaccine is an Ad26 vector that expresses the Wuhan-strain SARS-CoV-2 spike.

Sequences were derived from peripheral blood, sampled in a trial of Ad26.COV2.S vaccine versus placebo. The clonotype originates from a person aged 18-65 years who received the Ad26.COV2.S COVID-19 vaccine or a placebo. The chain uses TRBV28 and TRBJ2-7, with 9 nucleotides matching TRBD1. The CDR3 sequence is CASSPQGQGYEQYF. CDR3 nucleotides: TGTGCCAGCAGTCCCCAGGGACAGGGCTACGAGCAGTACTTC. The variable domain in full, with the rest retrieved from reference TRBV28 and TRBJ2-7, is DVKVTQSSRYLVKRTGEKVFLECVQDMDHENMFWYRQDPGLGLRLIYFSYDVKMKEKGDIPEGYSVSREKKERFSLILESASTNQTSMYLCASSPQGQGYEQYFGPGTRLTVT.